The 15 T cell receptor beta chains below come from one sample, sequenced in a study of T-cell memory formation after mild COVID-19. Using its own MiXCR run on the 5' RACE reads, TCRdb lists one record per CDR3 protein. Of under 550,000 distinct CDR3 sequences listed, 15% to 20% are singletons. The specimen sequenced was PBMCs or a T cell subset sorted from them (not recorded which). The receptors derive from a man younger than 35 who had mild COVID-19 (a few samples of this study predate the infection). Cell type and time point are not known.

On this clonotype: One base away lies a much larger clone, so this may be a sequencing read error. J is TRBJ2-1 and V is TRBV12-3 or TRBV12-4; D remains ambiguous. This CDR3 has 15 residues. Between the trimmed V and J ends, which lost 7 bases and 1 base, there was a span of 14 bases. In DNA, the CDR3 is TGTGCCAGCAACCATAGTCGAGTATCCTACAATGAGCAGTTCTTC. It encodes CASNHSRVSYNEQFF.

This clonotype showed up just a few times. The chain combines TRBV5-1 with TRBJ1-5; TRBD1 matches at 9 bases. The CDR3 runs to 17 residues. CDR1 SGHRS and CDR2 YFSETQ come from the germline V gene. V lost 1 base and J lost 3; bases outside the gene matches: 8. The CDR3 coding sequence is TGCGCCAGCAGCTTGAAGCGGGACAGGGAGGCCAATCAGCCCCAGCATTTT. Amino acid sequence: CASSLKRDREANQPQHF.

This clonotype appeared a few times. The rearrangement uses TRBV5-1 and TRBJ2-1, with D perhaps given as TRBD1 or TRBD2 (5 bases each). The length of the CDR3 is 14 residues. With 0 bases removed from V and 10 bases from J, the gap between germline ends came to 14 bases. CDR1 and CDR2 (germline): SGHRS, YFSETQ. CDR3 residues: CASSLEFFRGEQFF. The CDR3 DNA is TGCGCCAGCAGCTTGGAGTTTTTTCGGGGCGAGCAGTTCTTC.

Concerning this clonotype itself: At one end, the junction sequence differs from germline, possibly due to a read error. V usage is TRBV7-2 and J usage is TRBJ2-1; 8 bases match TRBD2. The CDR3 length is 16 residues. Germline V CDR1 and CDR2: SGHTA, FQGNSA. CDR3 DNA: TGTGCCAGCAGCCCCCGGGGGGGCGGGAACTACTATGAGCAGTTCTTC. This sequence encodes CASSPRGGGNYYEQFF.

The rearrangement links TRBV28 to TRBJ2-3; 7 bases are a match to TRBD2. The CDR3 loop spans 18 amino acids. J lost 4 bases, V lost 1 base, and 14 bases had no gene match. The germline gives CDR1 MDHEN, CDR2 SYDVKM. In nucleotides, the CDR3 is TGTGCCAGCAGTTTATTTACCGGCGGGCTAGCGGATTCAGATACGCAGTATTTT. Translation gives CASSLFTGGLADSDTQYF.

This clonotype was seen more than once but under ten times. V is TRBV30 and J is TRBJ2-1; a possible D gene is TRBD1 (5 bases). Germline loops: CDR1 GTSNPN, CDR2 SVGIG (reference sequence). The CDR3 length is 13 residues. V was clipped by 2 bases and J by 4 bases, with 9 bases between them. In DNA, the CDR3 is TGTGCCTGGAGTACGGCAGGGTACAATGAGCAGTTCTTC. This translates into CAWSTAGYNEQFF.

The CDR3 DNA reads as TGCGCCAGCAGCCAAGATCGAGGTGAAAAACTGTTTTTT. Its translation: CASSQDRGEKLFF. This chain uses TRBV4-1 with TRBJ1-4; no firm D call. Germline loops: CDR1 MGHRA, CDR2 YSYEKL. The CDR3 contains 13 residues. The V gene lost 0 bases and the J gene lost 7 bases, with 6 bases spanning the gap.

This clonotype was counted a few times. This chain uses TRBV6-5 with TRBJ1-5; the match to TRBD1 covers 8 bases. Germline CDR1 is MNHEY and CDR2 is SVGAGI. This CDR3 is 15 amino acids long. V lost 5 bases, J lost 7 bases, and 10 bases stayed unmatched. The DNA for the CDR3 is TGTGCCAGCAGTCCCTGGACAGGGTTGAGCCAGCCCCAGCATTTT. This translates into CASSPWTGLSQPQHF.

The chain couples TRBV5-1 to TRBJ2-1, with TRBD2 matching 8 bases. Trimming removed 2 bases from V and 5 bases from J; junction bases left unmatched: 3. The CDR3 sequence is 14 residues long. Germline V gene sequence: CDR1 SGHRS, CDR2 YFSETQ. Written as DNA, the CDR3 is TGCGCCAGCAGCTTCGGGGGGGATCACAATGAGCAGTTCTTC. Its protein product is CASSFGGDHNEQFF.

The rearrangement uses TRBV6-5 and TRBJ2-2, with D perhaps matching TRBD1 (6 bases). The CDR3 runs 13 residues. Trimming took off 7 bases at V and 5 bases at J, with 11 bases between the two ends. From germline, CDR1 is MNHEY and CDR2 SVGAGI. DNA of the CDR3: TGTGCCAGCAAGCTACAGGGAACCGGGGAGCTGTTTTTT. Its protein is CASKLQGTGELFF.

This clonotype appeared a few times. The rearrangement joins TRBV6-2 or TRBV6-3 to TRBJ1-5; no definite D call. The germline V gene has CDR1 MNHEY and CDR2 SVGEGT. V was shortened by 0 bases and J by 4 bases, with 7 bases between the two germline ends. This CDR3 is 14 amino acids long. The CDR3 DNA reads as TGTGCCAGCAGTTACTCGATAGAGAATCAGCCCCAGCATTTT. Its translation is CASSYSIENQPQHF.

This clonotype was seen many times. The V call is TRBV7-2, the J call TRBJ1-3; 8 nucleotides line up with TRBD1. The trim removed 5 bases at V and 7 bases at J, leaving 10 bases unmatched. Germline V gene data show CDR1 as SGHTA and CDR2 as FQGNSA. The CDR3 is made up of 15 amino acids. CDR3 in amino acids: CASSPRQGRVNTIYF. As DNA, the CDR3 is TGTGCCAGCAGCCCACGACAGGGGAGGGTCAACACCATATATTTT.

The genes are TRBV5-1 and TRBJ1-2; D not certain. The germline V and J ends were trimmed by 3 bases and 0 bases, with 12 bases remaining between them. Germline loops: CDR1 SGHRS, CDR2 YFSETQ. This CDR3 has 15 residues. For the CDR3, the DNA is TGCGCCAGCAGCTCGGTCCTTAATTCTAACTATGGCTACACCTTC. Translated: CASSSVLNSNYGYTF. Full variable domain (remainder filled in from reference TRBV5-1 and TRBJ1-2): KAGVTQTPRYLIKTRGQQVTLSCSPISGHRSVSWYQQTPGQGLQFLFEYFSETQRNKGNFPGRFSGRQFSNSRSEMNVSTLELGDSALYLCASSSVLNSNYGYTFGSGTRLTVV.

The chain uses TRBV4-3 and TRBJ1-2, with TRBD1 identical over 10 bases. Trimming took 0 bases from V and 8 from J; bases not matched to a gene: 6. This CDR3 is 15 amino acids long. Germline loops: CDR1 LGHNA, CDR2 YSLEER. CDR3 sequence: CASSQDVGQGLGYTF. The CDR3 DNA sequence: TGCGCCAGCAGCCAAGACGTGGGACAGGGGCTCGGCTACACCTTC.

Written as DNA, the CDR3 is TGCGCCAGCATCCTAAGGACAGGTGGGGAGCTGTTTTTT. Translated, it gives CASILRTGGELFF. V usage is TRBV5-1 and J usage is TRBJ2-2; TRBD1 agrees at 7 bases. The CDR3 extends over 13 amino acids. CDR1 is SGHRS and CDR2 is YFSETQ in the germline V gene. With 6 bases clipped from V and 8 bases from J, the junction kept 7 bases outside the gene matches.